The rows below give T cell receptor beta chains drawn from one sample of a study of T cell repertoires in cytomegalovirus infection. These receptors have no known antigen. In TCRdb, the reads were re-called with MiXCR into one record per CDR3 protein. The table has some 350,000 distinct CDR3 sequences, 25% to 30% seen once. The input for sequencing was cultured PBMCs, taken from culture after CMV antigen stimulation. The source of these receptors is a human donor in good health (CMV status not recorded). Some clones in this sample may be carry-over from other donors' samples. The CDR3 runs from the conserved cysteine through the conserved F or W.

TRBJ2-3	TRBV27	CASSLGDRDTDTQYF
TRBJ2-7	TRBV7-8	CASSLGDRDYEQYF
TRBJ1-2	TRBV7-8	CASSLGTGAGYTF
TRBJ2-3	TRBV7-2	CASSRQSISDTQYF
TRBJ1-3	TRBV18	CASSPGQGVGNTIYF
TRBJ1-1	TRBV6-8	CASSYGPGNLNTEAFF
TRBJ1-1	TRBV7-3	CASSLKRPGHMNTEAFF
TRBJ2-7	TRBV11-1	CASTKEGGSYEQYF
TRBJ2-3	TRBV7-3	CASSLVPSGSEQYF
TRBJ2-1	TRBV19	CASSDPGTGGMYEQFF
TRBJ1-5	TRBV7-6	CASSFSGASQPQHF
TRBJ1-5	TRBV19	CASSIAGIRTQHF
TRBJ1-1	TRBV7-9	CASSTGATEAFF
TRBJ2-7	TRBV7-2	CASSLMAVSSYEQYF
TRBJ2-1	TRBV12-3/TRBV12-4	CASSSRAIMNNEQFF
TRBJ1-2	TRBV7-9	CASSPSGLNYGYTF
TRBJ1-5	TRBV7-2	CASSFGSQPQHF
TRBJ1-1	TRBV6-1	CASSELEQRNTEAFF
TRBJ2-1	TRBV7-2	CASMNRGGRLESSEQFF
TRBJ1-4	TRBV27	CASSLTGFNEKLFF
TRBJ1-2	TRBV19	CASSISGINYGYTF
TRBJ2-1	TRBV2	CASSPGAPNEQFF
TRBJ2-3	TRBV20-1	CSVPGGVRGAHTDTQYF
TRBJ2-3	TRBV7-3	CASSASPEPSTDTQYF
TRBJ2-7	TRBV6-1	CASLGLAGPSGEQYF
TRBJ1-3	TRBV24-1	CATSDSRSSGRNTIYF
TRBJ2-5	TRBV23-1	CASSHPGGRLEETQYF
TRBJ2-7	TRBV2	CASSEGLFNVKYLEYEQYF
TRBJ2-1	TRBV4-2	CASKLAGGVNEQFF
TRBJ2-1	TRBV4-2	CASSQDRAGGRYNEQFF
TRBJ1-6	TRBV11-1	CASSGDGAPISPLHF
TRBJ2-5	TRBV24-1	CATSDSGGEETQYF
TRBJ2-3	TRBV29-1	CSVEAAFSTDTQYF
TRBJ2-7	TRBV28	CASSRNYEQYF
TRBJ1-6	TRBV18	CASSPSDRVYSSPLHF
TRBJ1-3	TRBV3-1	CASSQDYGTHSGNTIYF
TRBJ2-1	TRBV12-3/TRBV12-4	CASSLARGPLEQFF
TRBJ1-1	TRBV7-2	CASSFYGQGTNTEAFF
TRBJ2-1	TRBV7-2	CASSLGDRTQRFF
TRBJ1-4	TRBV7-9	CASSFWDRREKLFF
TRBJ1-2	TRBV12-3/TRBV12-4	CASKRTGGIVNYGYTF
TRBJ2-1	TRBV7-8	CASSPRLAAPYNEQFF
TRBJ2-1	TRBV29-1	CSVGPRAPNNEQFF
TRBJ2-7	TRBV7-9	CASSAPTNYEQYF
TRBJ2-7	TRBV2	CASIGENLPGVPYEQYF
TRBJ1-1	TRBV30	CAWREGHPNTEAFF
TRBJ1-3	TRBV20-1	CSARRGLQGYFDGTIYF
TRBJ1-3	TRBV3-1	CASSQETAGNTIYF